Following are 16 T cell receptor beta chains from one sample sequenced in a study of blood T cell repertoires in COVID-19. The assay was immunoSEQ multiplex PCR, and TCRdb's table has in-frame clones only and misses some. Counted here are approximately 250,000 clones, 85% occurring once; the ten biggest clones make up approximately 8.6%. Sequenced input: PBMCs or T cells enriched from blood (not recorded which). Receptors were obtained from a woman aged 45-60 years with acute COVID-19.

V and J are TRBV12-3 or TRBV12-4 and TRBJ1-3; D not resolved. This CDR3 spans 13 amino acids. V was clipped by 6 bases and J by 0 bases, with 6 bases between them. The CDR3 protein is CASSPGSGNTIYF. The CDR3 bases are TGTGCCAGCAGCCCGGGCTCTGGAAACACCATATATTTT.

This sequence joins TRBV6-2 or TRBV6-3 and TRBJ1-2; 7 bases are a match to TRBD1. Germline-derived CDR1 and CDR2 are MNHEY and SVGEGT. The CDR3 loop spans 13 amino acids. Unmatched junction bases numbered 6, after V lost 3 bases and J lost 8 bases. In DNA, the CDR3 is TGTGCCAGCAGTTATACAGGGGTGAACGGCTACACCTTC. It encodes CASSYTGVNGYTF.

This chain links TRBV6-5 with TRBJ2-2; tentatively, D is TRBD1 (6 bases). In germline, CDR1 is MNHEY, CDR2 SVGAGI. This CDR3 comprises 14 residues. Trimming shortened V by 7 bases and J by 3 bases, and 12 bases separated the two germline ends. The CDR3 sequence is CASKLQGDTGELFF. CDR3 bases: TGTGCCAGCAAACTACAGGGAGACACCGGGGAGCTGTTTTTT.

The V call is TRBV19, the J call TRBJ1-5; 7 bases line up with TRBD1. Germline trimming cut 0 bases from V and 3 bases from J; bases unmatched to any gene: 2. The CDR3 sequence is 15 residues long. Looked up from germline, CDR1 is LNHDA and CDR2 is SQIVND (reference sequence). The CDR3 sequence: CASSIEGQLNQPQHF. For the CDR3, the DNA is TGTGCCAGTAGTATAGAGGGACAGCTCAATCAGCCCCAGCATTTT.

The V call is TRBV2, the J call TRBJ1-1, with a weak D call TRBD1 (5 bases). The CDR3 runs 14 residues. Trimming took off 8 bases at V and 0 bases at J, with 13 bases between the two ends. From germline, CDR1 is SNHLY and CDR2 FYNNEI. The CDR3 bases are TGTGCCAGCCGGGGGGGGACTCTGAACACTGAAGCTTTCTTT. Protein sequence: CASRGGTLNTEAFF.

This chain joins TRBV27 and TRBJ1-5; tentatively, D is TRBD1 (5 bases). Looked up from germline, CDR1 is MNHEY and CDR2 is SMNVEV (reference sequence). The CDR3 is 15 amino acids. V was clipped by 3 bases and J by 2 bases, with 11 bases between them. The DNA of the CDR3 is TGTGCCAGCAGTTTTAGGCAGGGCCGCAATCAGCCCCAGCATTTT. It is translated as CASSFRQGRNQPQHF.

This chain uses TRBV7-9 with TRBJ2-1, with D possibly being TRBD1 (6 bases). V shed 1 base and J shed 2 bases, with 12 bases lying between them. The CDR3 is 16 residues long. The V gene's germline CDR1 is SEHNR and CDR2 FQNEAQ (reference sequence). CDR3 in amino acids: CASSLGLGATYNEQFF. For the CDR3, the DNA is TGTGCCAGCAGCTTAGGGTTGGGGGCTACCTACAATGAGCAGTTCTTC.

The rearrangement joins TRBV5-1 to TRBJ2-1; D is possibly TRBD1 (5 bases). The V and J ends lost 0 bases and 4 bases respectively, with 8 bases between them. The CDR3 contains 14 residues. CDR1 is SGHRS and CDR2 is YFSETQ in the germline V gene. The CDR3 loop reads CASSLDPGYNEQFF. DNA for the CDR3: TGCGCCAGCAGCTTGGATCCAGGGTACAATGAGCAGTTCTTC.

This chain links TRBV18 with TRBJ1-3; perhaps TRBD1 as D (6 bases). V lost 6 bases and J lost 4, with 16 bases in between. Germline CDR1 KGHSH, CDR2 LQKENI. This CDR3 is 15 amino acids long. The CDR3 region has the DNA TGTGCCAGCTCGCCGCCTTCAGGGGTCGGAAACACCATATATTTT. Its translation: CASSPPSGVGNTIYF.

The V call is TRBV25-1, the J call TRBJ1-2; no definite D call. Germline CDR1 is MGHDK and CDR2 is SYGVNS. The CDR3 runs to 10 residues. Between the trimmed V and J ends, which lost 5 bases and 5 bases, there was a span of 3 bases. CDR3 sequence reads: CASSHYGYTF. The CDR3 DNA follows: TGTGCCAGCAGTCATTATGGCTACACCTTC.

This rearrangement joins TRBV5-1 to TRBJ1-2; D possibly corresponds to TRBD1 (5 bases). Trimming pared 0 bases from V and 0 bases from J, leaving 15 bases between. The CDR3 consists of 17 residues. The V gene's germline CDR1 is SGHRS and CDR2 YFSETQ. CDR3 protein: CASSLDRSGPANYGYTF. As DNA, the CDR3 is TGCGCCAGCAGCTTGGACAGGTCAGGCCCAGCTAACTATGGCTACACCTTC.

The genes are TRBV5-1 and TRBJ2-1; TRBD1 matches 7 bases. The germline CDR1 and CDR2 sequences are SGHRS and YFSETQ. The CDR3 loop spans 15 amino acids. J gave up 6 bases and V 4 bases, and 10 bases lay outside the gene matches. CDR3 in amino acids: CASSMDRGLINEQFF. The CDR3, as DNA: TGCGCCAGCAGCATGGATAGGGGGCTTATCAATGAGCAGTTCTTC.

The rearrangement links TRBV12-5 to TRBJ1-5, with 8 bases that match TRBD1. With V trimmed by 2 bases and J by 4 bases, 7 bases remained unmatched. There are 16 residues in the CDR3. Germline-derived CDR1 and CDR2 are LGHNT and FRNRAP. CDR3 DNA: TGTGCTAGTGGTTTGACCCGGGACAGGCTAAATCAGCCCCAGCATTTT. Translating it yields CASGLTRDRLNQPQHF.

This clone was seen more than once but under ten times. This chain links TRBV6-5 with TRBJ2-7; D unresolved. The CDR3 contains 14 residues. Trimming took 5 bases from V and 1 from J, leaving 12 bases between them. Germline V lookup: CDR1 MNHEY, CDR2 SVGAGI. The chain's CDR3 is CASSPRQASYEQYF. The CDR3 bases are TGTGCCAGCAGTCCCAGGCAGGCATCCTACGAGCAGTACTTC.

This clone appeared once. This rearrangement joins TRBV9 to TRBJ2-3, with D hard to call. CDR1 SGDLS and CDR2 YYNGEE come from the germline V gene. This CDR3 has 13 amino acids. With 0 bases removed from V and 8 bases from J, the gap between germline ends came to 10 bases. As DNA, the CDR3 is TGTGCCAGCAGCGTAGAAATAGTTGGTACGCAGTATTTT. It encodes CASSVEIVGTQYF.

The V call is TRBV11-1, the J call TRBJ2-2, with 7 bases lining up with TRBD1. The CDR3 is 14 amino acids. The germline V gene encodes CDR1 SGHAT and CDR2 FQDESV (reference sequence). Losses at the gene ends were 4 bases for V and 2 bases for J; bases not matched to a gene: 1. CDR3 region: CASSWDSNTGELFF. DNA for the CDR3: TGTGCCAGCAGCTGGGACAGCAACACCGGGGAGCTGTTTTTT.